These T cell receptor beta chains were read from a single sample in a study of shared clonotypes between healthy human individuals. Sequenced by immunoSEQ multiplex PCR; TCRdb stores in-frame clones only, minus some. The sample yields 850,000 to 1,200,000 clones, roughly 75% seen once. Sequenced sample: memory CD4+ T cells sorted from blood. All receptors derive from a young man in good health. The CDR3 runs from the conserved cysteine through the conserved F or W. Fields, in order: CDR3 length, clone size, J gene, V gene, D gene, CDR3 protein, CDR3 DNA. A D gene is named only where the DNA matches it firmly. Some rows have no size entry. The others give once, few or many, or a class for an expanded clone.

length: 16; size: many; J: TRBJ1-5; V: TRBV30; D: .; CDR3: CAWSPLGGGANQPQHF; DNA: TGTGCCTGGAGTCCCCTGGGGGGAGGGGCCAATCAGCCCCAGCATTTT
length: 12; size: .; J: TRBJ2-7; V: TRBV18; D: .; CDR3: CASSPGRYEQYF; DNA: TGTGCCAGCTCTCCGGGCCGCTACGAGCAGTACTTC
length: 15; size: .; J: TRBJ1-2; V: TRBV6-1; D: .; CDR3: CASSEAGGSYLGYTF; DNA: TGTGCCAGCAGTGAAGCTGGGGGAAGTTATTTGGGCTACACCTTC
length: 13; size: .; J: TRBJ2-5; V: TRBV18; D: .; CDR3: CASSPGQTETQYF; DNA: TGTGCCAGCTCACCGGGACAAACGGAGACCCAGTACTTC
length: 14; size: .; J: TRBJ1-2; V: TRBV11-2; D: .; CDR3: CASSLERQSYGYTF; DNA: TGTGCCAGCAGCTTAGAGAGACAGTCCTATGGCTACACCTTC
length: 16; size: .; J: TRBJ2-1; V: TRBV27; D: .; CDR3: CASSLWRTLSYNEQFF; DNA: TGTGCCAGCAGTTTATGGAGGACGCTGAGCTACAATGAGCAGTTCTTC
length: 14; size: few; J: TRBJ1-2; V: TRBV6-1; D: TRBD1; CDR3: CASSWTGTDYGYTF; DNA: TGTGCCAGCAGTTGGACAGGGACAGACTATGGCTACACCTTC
length: 16; size: .; J: TRBJ1-4; V: TRBV11-2; D: .; CDR3: CASSLEGTDGREKLFF; DNA: TGTGCCAGCAGCTTAGAGGGGACCGACGGGAGGGAAAAACTGTTTTTT
length: 16; size: .; J: TRBJ2-5; V: TRBV9; D: TRBD2; CDR3: CASSVTSGGLQETQYF; DNA: TGTGCCAGCAGTGTCACTAGCGGGGGCCTTCAAGAGACCCAGTACTTC
length: 16; size: .; J: TRBJ1-1; V: TRBV7-2; D: .; CDR3: CASSLGTPSSLAEAFF; DNA: TGTGCCAGCAGTCTCGGGACCCCTTCTTCTCTCGCTGAAGCTTTCTTT
length: 12; size: .; J: TRBJ2-1; V: TRBV10-3; D: TRBD2; CDR3: CATRLGGDEQFF; DNA: TGTGCCACCCGCCTTGGGGGGGATGAGCAGTTCTTC
length: 16; size: .; J: TRBJ2-3; V: TRBV14; D: TRBD1; CDR3: CASSLRDRQGADTQYF; DNA: TGTGCCAGCAGCCTAAGGGACCGGCAGGGGGCAGATACGCAGTATTTT
length: 13; size: few; J: TRBJ1-5; V: TRBV15; D: TRBD1; CDR3: CATSTGVGQPQHF; DNA: TGTGCCACCTCGACAGGGGTTGGTCAGCCCCAGCATTTT
length: 13; size: .; J: TRBJ1-1; V: TRBV30; D: .; CDR3: CAWSGSLDTEAFF; DNA: TGTGCCTGGAGTGGCAGCCTGGACACTGAAGCTTTCTTT
length: 14; size: .; J: TRBJ1-2; V: TRBV6-6; D: .; CDR3: CASRNRRGWDGYTF; DNA: TGTGCCAGCAGAAATCGCAGGGGTTGGGATGGCTACACCTTC
length: 13; size: once; J: TRBJ1-2; V: TRBV2; D: .; CDR3: CASSVGVNYGYTF; DNA: TGTGCCAGCTCAGTGGGAGTTAACTATGGCTACACCTTC
length: 15; size: .; J: TRBJ1-5; V: TRBV7-2; D: .; CDR3: CASSLGQHSNQPQHF; DNA: TGTGCCAGCAGCTTAGGACAGCATAGCAATCAGCCCCAGCATTTT
length: 17; size: .; J: TRBJ2-5; V: TRBV9; D: TRBD1; CDR3: CASSVASRQGAHETQYF; DNA: TGTGCCAGCAGCGTAGCTTCGAGACAGGGGGCCCACGAGACCCAGTACTTC
length: 15; size: .; J: TRBJ2-3; V: TRBV4-3; D: .; CDR3: CASSQDQARTDTQYF; DNA: TGCGCCAGCAGCCAAGATCAAGCACGCACAGATACGCAGTATTTT
length: 16; size: few; J: TRBJ2-3; V: TRBV10-2; D: TRBD2; CDR3: CASSGTSGGYGDTQYF; DNA: TGCGCCAGTTCCGGGACTAGCGGGGGGTACGGGGATACGCAGTATTTT
length: 16; size: .; J: TRBJ1-2; V: TRBV10-3; D: .; CDR3: CAISGGVADSSAGYTF; DNA: TGTGCCATCAGCGGGGGGGTGGCAGATTCCTCCGCTGGCTACACCTTC
length: 13; size: .; J: TRBJ1-3; V: TRBV11-2; D: .; CDR3: CASSHSSGNTIYF; DNA: TGTGCCAGCAGCCACTCCTCGGGAAACACCATATATTTT
length: 14; size: .; J: TRBJ2-4; V: TRBV7-2; D: .; CDR3: CASTPGHQENIQYF; DNA: TGTGCCAGCACCCCGGGTCATCAGGAAAACATTCAGTACTTC
length: 17; size: once; J: TRBJ2-3; V: TRBV21-1; D: .; CDR3: CASSTPGGLAGGDTQYF; DNA: TGTGCCAGCAGCACCCCTGGAGGACTAGCGGGGGGAGATACGCAGTATTTT
length: 15; size: .; J: TRBJ1-5; V: TRBV7-8; D: .; CDR3: CASSLGPGGNQPQHF; DNA: TGTGCCAGCAGCTTAGGTCCAGGGGGCAATCAGCCCCAGCATTTT
length: 13; size: .; J: TRBJ2-1; V: TRBV7-3; D: .; CDR3: CASSLIWGTAQFF; DNA: TGTGCCAGCAGCTTAATTTGGGGAACGGCGCAGTTCTTC
length: 15; size: .; J: TRBJ1-6; V: TRBV11-1; D: TRBD1; CDR3: CASSSDRGAGSPLHF; DNA: TGTGCCAGCAGCTCGGACAGGGGCGCCGGATCACCCCTCCACTTT
length: 14; size: .; J: TRBJ1-1; V: TRBV7-9; D: .; CDR3: CASSWTAPNTEAFF; DNA: TGTGCCAGCAGCTGGACAGCACCGAACACTGAAGCTTTCTTT
length: 18; size: .; J: TRBJ2-7; V: TRBV7-2; D: .; CDR3: CASSLALGGGPSSYEQYF; DNA: TGTGCCAGCAGCTTAGCCCTAGGGGGGGGTCCCAGCTCCTACGAGCAGTACTTC
length: 14; size: few; J: TRBJ1-6; V: TRBV5-1; D: .; CDR3: CASSLGQDYSPLHF; DNA: TGCGCCAGCAGCTTGGGGCAGGATTATTCACCCCTCCACTTT
length: 16; size: .; J: TRBJ1-6; V: TRBV28; D: .; CDR3: CASGKEAFSYNSPLHF; DNA: TGTGCCAGCGGAAAGGAGGCGTTTTCGTATAATTCACCCCTCCACTTT
length: 17; size: few; J: TRBJ2-2; V: TRBV4-3; D: .; CDR3: CASSQDRRSARGRELFF; DNA: TGCGCCAGCAGCCAAGATCGGCGTTCGGCCCGGGGCCGGGAGCTGTTTTTT
length: 14; size: .; J: TRBJ1-5; V: TRBV11-3; D: .; CDR3: CASSLGQSNQPQHF; DNA: TGTGCCAGCAGCTTGGGGCAGAGCAATCAGCCCCAGCATTTT
length: 14; size: .; J: TRBJ1-5; V: TRBV6-6; D: .; CDR3: CASSYGDSNQPQHF; DNA: TGTGCCAGCAGTTATGGAGATAGTAATCAGCCCCAGCATTTT
length: 13; size: .; J: TRBJ2-7; V: TRBV2; D: .; CDR3: CASRFTNYYEQYF; DNA: TGTGCCAGCCGCTTCACCAACTACTACGAGCAGTACTTC
length: 15; size: .; J: TRBJ2-1; V: TRBV5-1; D: .; CDR3: CASSLAAIAAQEQFF; DNA: TGCGCCAGCAGCTTGGCCGCGATAGCGGCTCAGGAGCAGTTCTTC
length: 11; size: .; J: TRBJ2-7; V: TRBV5-6; D: .; CDR3: CASSGLAEQYF; DNA: TGTGCCAGCAGCGGGTTGGCCGAGCAGTACTTC
length: 15; size: once; J: TRBJ1-4; V: TRBV9; D: .; CDR3: CASSPRGQTNEKLFF; DNA: TGTGCCAGCAGCCCTAGGGGTCAAACTAATGAAAAACTGTTTTTT
length: 14; size: .; J: TRBJ2-1; V: TRBV29-1; D: TRBD2; CDR3: CSVSGTSGYNEQFF; DNA: TGCAGCGTTTCTGGGACTAGCGGATACAATGAGCAGTTCTTC
length: 14; size: .; J: TRBJ2-3; V: TRBV7-3; D: TRBD2; CDR3: CASSSSGALNTQYF; DNA: TGTGCCAGCAGCTCTAGCGGGGCCTTGAATACGCAGTATTTT
length: 11; size: .; J: TRBJ1-2; V: TRBV28; D: .; CDR3: CASSFRYGYTF; DNA: TGTGCCAGCAGCTTCCGCTATGGCTACACCTTC
length: 13; size: .; J: TRBJ2-3; V: TRBV27; D: .; CDR3: CASSTALADTQYF; DNA: TGTGCCAGCAGTACCGCCCTCGCAGATACGCAGTATTTT
length: 17; size: .; J: TRBJ1-1; V: TRBV1; D: .; CDR3: CTSSPFRGHSMNTEAFF; DNA: TGCACCAGCAGCCCGTTCAGGGGACACTCTATGAACACTGAAGCTTTCTTT
length: 16; size: once; J: TRBJ1-3; V: TRBV5-1; D: .; CDR3: CASSLASGTSGNTIYF; DNA: TGCGCCAGCAGCTTGGCCTCAGGGACCTCTGGAAACACCATATATTTT
length: 18; size: .; J: TRBJ1-4; V: TRBV18; D: .; CDR3: CASSPRRTESSTNEKLFF; DNA: TGTGCCAGCTCACCCCGGAGGACAGAGAGCTCCACTAATGAAAAACTGTTTTTT
length: 17; size: .; J: TRBJ2-4; V: TRBV28; D: TRBD2; CDR3: CASSALAGDLTKNIQYF; DNA: TGTGCCAGCAGTGCCCTAGCGGGGGACCTTACCAAAAACATTCAGTACTTC
length: 14; size: .; J: TRBJ1-1; V: TRBV7-9; D: TRBD1; CDR3: CASRLADRATEAFF; DNA: TGTGCCAGCAGACTCGCGGACAGGGCAACCGAAGCTTTCTTT
length: 13; size: .; J: TRBJ1-1; V: TRBV5-8; D: .; CDR3: CASSVLMNTEAFF; DNA: TGTGCCAGCAGCGTCCTTATGAACACTGAAGCTTTCTTT
length: 11; size: .; J: TRBJ1-2; V: TRBV7-6; D: .; CDR3: CASSPPRGYTF; DNA: TGTGCCAGCAGCCCCCCCCGTGGCTACACCTTC
length: 17; size: many; J: TRBJ1-1; V: TRBV6-4; D: .; CDR3: CASSDPSLTSENTEAFF; DNA: TGTGCCAGCAGTGACCCAAGCCTGACATCCGAGAACACTGAAGCTTTCTTT
length: 12; size: once; J: TRBJ2-5; V: TRBV13; D: .; CDR3: CASSRPKETQYF; DNA: TGTGCCAGCAGCCGTCCGAAAGAGACCCAGTACTTC
length: 13; size: few; J: TRBJ2-7; V: TRBV11-3; D: .; CDR3: CASSFGGSYEQYF; DNA: TGTGCCAGCAGCTTTGGGGGAAGCTACGAGCAGTACTTC
length: 12; size: .; J: TRBJ1-1; V: TRBV2; D: .; CDR3: CASSYVNTEAFF; DNA: TGTGCCAGCAGTTACGTCAACACTGAAGCTTTCTTT
length: 14; size: .; J: TRBJ1-2; V: TRBV7-8; D: .; CDR3: CASSLGGVGYGYTF; DNA: TGTGCCAGCAGCTTAGGCGGGGTCGGATATGGCTACACCTTC
length: 12; size: .; J: TRBJ2-7; V: TRBV6-1; D: .; CDR3: CASSAQTYEQYF; DNA: TGTGCCAGCAGCGCCCAGACCTACGAGCAGTACTTC
length: 13; size: once; J: TRBJ2-7; V: TRBV6-1; D: .; CDR3: CASSIQGFGEQYF; DNA: TGTGCCAGCAGTATACAGGGCTTCGGCGAGCAGTACTTC
length: 14; size: many; J: TRBJ1-2; V: TRBV30; D: TRBD1; CDR3: CAWSVTGGNYGYTF; DNA: TGTGCCTGGAGTGTAACAGGGGGCAACTATGGCTACACCTTC
length: 16; size: few; J: TRBJ2-7; V: TRBV5-8; D: TRBD1; CDR3: CASSFVGTGRTYEQYF; DNA: TGTGCCAGCAGCTTTGTTGGGACAGGGAGGACCTACGAGCAGTACTTC
length: 13; size: .; J: TRBJ2-7; V: TRBV2; D: TRBD1; CDR3: CASSHDRGYEQYF; DNA: TGTGCCAGCAGTCATGACAGGGGGTACGAGCAGTACTTC